Following are 14 T cell receptor beta chains from one sample sequenced in a study of T-cell memory formation after mild COVID-19 (dated by TCRdb to the early 2020s). The library was prepared using 5' RACE. TCRdb lists the instrument as Illumina NovaSeq 6000. TCRdb ran its own pipeline on the public reads, namely fastp trimming at Q25 and MiXCR clone calling, and kept in-frame beta chains. Under each unique CDR3 protein, matching rows form one entry showing the most common genes and DNA. The sample has about 150,000 distinct CDR3 sequences on record, approximately 14% of them singletons. The ten top clones hold 12% to 15% of the sample. Sequences were obtained from PBMCs or a T cell subset sorted from them (not recorded which). These receptors originate from an adult woman who had mild COVID-19 (a few samples of this study predate the infection). The sample titles of this study are shuffled in the database, so cell type and time point are left out; the donor was told from shared clones.

The gene calls are TRBV6-1 and TRBJ2-3; 9 bases fit TRBD2. V lost 6 bases to trimming and J lost 6 bases; unmatched junction nucleotides: 10. CDR1 is MNHNS and CDR2 is SASEGT in the germline V gene. This CDR3 spans 15 amino acids. The DNA for the CDR3 is TGTGCCAGCAGAAGACTAGCGGTAACTGAGGATACGCAGTATTTT. Protein sequence: CASRRLAVTEDTQYF.

This clonotype was observed a few times. V gene TRBV5-4 combines with J gene TRBJ2-1; 7 positions agree with TRBD1. Germline CDR1 is SGHNT and CDR2 is YYREEE (reference sequence). The ends lost 4 bases at V and 4 bases at J; junction bases unmatched: 8. CDR3 size: 15 residues. The chain's CDR3 is CASSMGLTGYNEQFF. Here the CDR3 DNA reads TGTGCCAGCAGCATGGGCCTGACAGGGTACAATGAGCAGTTCTTC.

The genes are TRBV30 and TRBJ1-4; unclear D gene. CDR1 GTSNPN and CDR2 SVGIG come from the germline V gene (reference sequence). Trimming left V 0 bases short and J 8 bases short, with 16 bases between. The CDR3 is 15 residues long. CDR3: CAWSVGVTGLEKLFF. CDR3 nucleotide sequence: TGTGCCTGGAGTGTAGGCGTCACGGGCCTGGAAAAACTGTTTTTT.

The V gene is TRBV7-2, the J gene TRBJ2-7, with 9 positions matching TRBD2. V was pared by 5 bases and J by 3 bases, with 8 bases of the junction left unmatched. The length of the CDR3 is 15 residues. CDR1 and CDR2 (germline): SGHTA, FQGNSA. The CDR3 bases are TGTGCCAGCAGCCCGATTAGCGGGAGCTTCTACGAGCAGTACTTC. Protein: CASSPISGSFYEQYF.

This clonotype occurred a few times. The V and J genes are TRBV7-9 and TRBJ2-7, with 12 nucleotides matching TRBD1. Germline V gives CDR1 SEHNR, CDR2 FQNEAQ (reference sequence). The ends lost 5 bases at V and 9 bases at J; junction bases unmatched: 23. This CDR3 region has 19 residues. CDR3 coding DNA: TGTGCCAGCAGCCTCCCTGATCGGGACAGGGGGCTGATGGGGCTCGTGCAGTACTTC. Protein sequence: CASSLPDRDRGLMGLVQYF.

The V and J genes are TRBV4-3 and TRBJ2-2, with 7 positions matching TRBD1. The trim removed 0 bases at V and 5 bases at J, leaving 9 bases unmatched. From germline, CDR1 is LGHNA and CDR2 YSLEER. The CDR3 extends over 17 amino acids. CDR3 region: CASSQDRRQGGTGELFF. In nucleotides, the CDR3 is TGCGCCAGCAGCCAAGATCGGAGACAGGGTGGTACCGGGGAGCTGTTTTTT.

V is TRBV2 and J is TRBJ2-1; D unclear. V lost 6 bases to trimming and J lost 8 bases, with 8 bases between them. Germline CDR1 SNHLY, CDR2 FYNNEI. This CDR3 is built from 11 residues. The CDR3 nucleotides read TGTGCCAGCAGCTTAAAGTATGAGCAGTTCTTC. Its translation is CASSLKYEQFF.

V usage is TRBV5-6 and J usage is TRBJ2-2; D not resolved. Trimming removed 2 bases at V and 7 bases at J, with 6 bases between. The germline gives CDR1 SGHDT, CDR2 YYEEEE. This CDR3 has 12 amino acids. CDR3 DNA sequence: TGTGCCAGCAGCTTCGTGGTCGGGGAGCTGTTTTTT. It codes for CASSFVVGELFF.

This chain joins TRBV5-1 and TRBJ2-1; TRBD1 might be the D (6 bases). CDR1 SGHRS and CDR2 YFSETQ come from the germline V gene. CDR3 size: 17 residues. V was trimmed by 1 base and J by 4 bases, leaving 18 bases between them. The DNA of the CDR3 is TGCGCCAGCAGCTTGCTTCCGGACAGTCAGACTTACAATGAGCAGTTCTTC. Protein product: CASSLLPDSQTYNEQFF.

The chain couples TRBV2 to TRBJ1-6, with D uncertain. V was cut by 6 bases and J by 7 bases, with 10 bases left in between. The germline CDR1 and CDR2 sequences are SNHLY and FYNNEI. The CDR3 contains 13 residues. The CDR3 protein is CASSRILNSPLHF. The CDR3 coding sequence is TGTGCCAGCAGCCGGATCCTCAATTCACCCCTCCACTTT.

In its sample, this clonotype was seen a few times. This sequence joins TRBV7-3 and TRBJ2-2; possibly TRBD2 for D (6 bases). The CDR3 has 16 amino acids. The V end was cut by 4 bases, the J end by 2 bases, with 14 bases between. From germline, CDR1 is SGHTA and CDR2 FQGTGA. CDR3 residues: CASSSGLALNTGELFF. For the CDR3, the DNA is TGTGCCAGCAGCTCCGGGCTAGCGCTAAACACCGGGGAGCTGTTTTTT.

This clonotype has ten or more counts. The CDR3 DNA is TGCAGCGTTGCCGGGGGAAGCTCCTACGAGCAGTACTTC. Translating it yields CSVAGGSSYEQYF. J is TRBJ2-7 and V is TRBV29-1; TRBD2 might be the D (6 bases). The V end lost 4 bases, the J end lost 0 bases, and 10 bases lay between the germline ends. In germline, CDR1 is SQVTM, CDR2 ANQGSEA. The length of the CDR3 is 13 residues.

The chain uses TRBV12-3 or TRBV12-4 and TRBJ2-7, with TRBD1 as a possible D gene (5 bases). The CDR3 loop spans 12 amino acids. V lost 3 bases, J lost 9 bases, and 12 bases lay in between. The CDR3 nucleotides read TGTGCCAGCAGTTTCGCAGGGCAAAGGCAGTACTTC. It translates to CASSFAGQRQYF.

This clonotype was picked up a small number of times. The chain carries TRBV27 and TRBJ1-1; D is possibly TRBD1 (5 bases). Germline CDR1 MNHEY, CDR2 SMNVEV (reference sequence). The length of the CDR3 is 14 residues. V was clipped by 2 bases and J by 0 bases, with 7 bases between them. The CDR3 reads CASSLSRVNTEAFF. CDR3 DNA: TGTGCCAGCAGTTTAAGCAGGGTGAACACTGAAGCTTTCTTT.